The rows below give T cell receptor beta chains drawn from one sample of a study of Graves' ophthalmopathy and Graves' hyperthyroidism. MiXCR, applied by TCRdb to the multiplex PCR reads, yields one record per CDR3 protein. The sample shows some 370,000 distinct CDR3 sequences, roughly a sixth of them seen only once. The specimen sequenced was peripheral blood. The receptor set was obtained from an adult woman with stable Graves' hyperthyroidism. Each CDR3 is given with its conserved first and last residue. D genes are given only for firm matches. For some rows the clone size is stated as once, few or many, or as a class when expanded; others skip it.

j_call,clone_size,d_call,v_call,cdr3_aa,cdr3_nt
TRBJ2-7,-,-,TRBV7-2,CASSLAPGVSYEQYF,TGTGCCAGCAGCTTAGCCCCAGGGGTGTCCTACGAGCAGTACTTC
TRBJ1-5,many,-,TRBV20-1,CSAVVRDINQPQHF,TGCAGTGCCGTCGTCCGGGACATAAATCAGCCCCAGCATTTT
TRBJ2-5,many,-,TRBV7-9,CASSLGTLQETQYF,TGTGCCAGCAGTTTGGGTACCCTCCAGGAGACCCAGTACTTC
TRBJ2-5,many,TRBD1,TRBV9,CASSAMDRGSVETQYF,TGTGCCAGCAGCGCAATGGACAGGGGGTCTGTGGAGACCCAGTACTTC
TRBJ1-2,many,-,TRBV10-2,CASVDSWGGYTF,TGCGCCAGCGTAGACAGCTGGGGAGGCTACACCTTC
TRBJ2-7,many,TRBD2,TRBV6-5,CASSYSAGVEQYF,TGTGCCAGCAGTTACTCGGCGGGGGTCGAGCAGTACTTC
TRBJ1-1,many,-,TRBV7-2,CASSSQIGWENTEAFF,TGTGCCAGCAGCTCCCAAATCGGATGGGAGAACACTGAAGCTTTCTTT
TRBJ2-5,many,TRBD2,TRBV5-1,CASSAGTSGRGETQYF,TGCGCCAGCAGCGCCGGGACTAGCGGGAGGGGAGAGACCCAGTACTTC
TRBJ1-1,many,-,TRBV7-9,CAGYRGTSSEAFF,TGTGCCGGATACCGGGGGACGTCGTCTGAAGCTTTCTTT
TRBJ1-1,many,-,TRBV11-1,CASSFMNTEAFF,TGTGCCAGCAGCTTTATGAACACTGAAGCTTTCTTT
TRBJ2-5,many,-,TRBV6-2/TRBV6-3,CASSYSMRAETQYF,TGTGCCAGCAGTTACTCGATGAGGGCGGAGACCCAGTACTTC
TRBJ1-1,many,-,TRBV29-1,CSVEAWGTTEAFF,TGCAGCGTTGAAGCTTGGGGGACCACTGAAGCTTTCTTT
TRBJ2-7,many,-,TRBV6-1,CASSEDWTSYEQYF,TGTGCCAGCAGTGAAGATTGGACCAGCTACGAGCAGTACTTC
TRBJ1-6,-,-,TRBV7-9,CASSLDEEPGSPLHF,TGTGCCAGCAGCTTAGATGAGGAACCGGGGTCACCCCTCCACTTT
TRBJ2-7,many,-,TRBV19,CASSPRGLTGSYEQYF,TGTGCCAGTAGTCCTAGGGGACTCACGGGATCCTACGAGCAGTACTTC
TRBJ1-5,many,-,TRBV12-3/TRBV12-4,CASSLWQGKGAQPQHF,TGTGCCAGCAGTTTATGGCAGGGAAAAGGGGCTCAGCCCCAGCATTTT
TRBJ2-7,many,TRBD1,TRBV2,CASYSTGTYEQYF,TGTGCCAGCTACTCGACAGGGACCTACGAGCAGTACTTC
TRBJ1-3,-,-,TRBV2,CASRTPRRDHNSGNTIYF,TGTGCCAGCAGGACCCCCCGGCGGGATCACAACTCTGGAAACACCATATATTTT
TRBJ1-1,many,TRBD1,TRBV19,CASSRTGEMNTEAFF,TGTGCCAGTAGCCGGACAGGGGAGATGAACACTGAAGCTTTCTTT
TRBJ2-1,few,TRBD2,TRBV6-2/TRBV6-3,CASSYGERAGGTTSNEQFF,TGTGCCAGCAGTTACGGAGAAAGAGCGGGAGGAACCACCTCGAATGAGCAGTTCTTC
TRBJ1-1,many,-,TRBV14,CASSQLEGTEAFF,TGTGCCAGCAGCCAATTGGAGGGCACTGAAGCTTTCTTT
TRBJ1-5,few,-,TRBV7-8,CASSLVAQPQQF,TGTGCCAGCAGCTTAGTGGCTCAGCCCCAGCAGTTT
TRBJ2-2,few,-,TRBV7-8,CASSLISGHNTGELFF,TGTGCCAGCAGCTTAATTTCGGGACACAACACCGGGGAGCTGTTTTTT
TRBJ2-7,many,TRBD1,TRBV20-1,CSARARTGTGLDEQYF,TGCAGTGCTAGAGCCCGAACCGGGACAGGGTTGGACGAGCAGTACTTC
TRBJ1-6,many,-,TRBV5-8,CASSLREGSPLHF,TGTGCCAGCAGCTTGAGGGAGGGTTCACCCCTCCACTTT
TRBJ2-2,many,-,TRBV12-3/TRBV12-4,CASSLGVVSRGELFF,TGTGCCAGCAGCTTGGGGGTCGTCAGCAGAGGGGAGCTGTTTTTT
TRBJ1-5,many,-,TRBV12-3/TRBV12-4,CASTDGGGNQPQHF,TGTGCCAGCACTGATGGTGGGGGCAATCAGCCCCAGCATTTT
TRBJ2-7,many,-,TRBV5-1,CASSPTVQYF,TGCGCCAGCAGCCCGACAGTTCAGTACTTC
TRBJ1-6,once,-,TRBV6-5,CASSLINSPPHF,TGTGCCAGCAGTTTGATCAATTCACCCCCCCACTTT
TRBJ1-2,-,TRBD1,TRBV11-2,CASSSGTGGSRGYTF,TGTGCCAGCAGCTCCGGGACAGGGGGTTCCCGTGGCTACACCTTC
TRBJ2-7,-,TRBD2,TRBV12-3/TRBV12-4,CASSPLTPLLAGTYEQYF,TGTGCCAGCAGTCCCCTTACCCCTCTACTAGCGGGTACCTACGAGCAGTACTTC
TRBJ2-6,many,-,TRBV4-3,CASSQAQFGSGANVLTF,TGCGCCAGCAGCCAGGCGCAGTTTGGCTCTGGGGCCAACGTCCTGACTTTC
TRBJ2-5,many,-,TRBV18,CASSPSSSQATQYF,TGTGCCAGCTCACCGAGTAGCAGCCAAGCGACCCAGTACTTC
TRBJ2-7,many,TRBD2,TRBV28,CASSLGLAGGDEQYF,TGTGCCAGCAGTCTGGGACTAGCGGGAGGAGACGAGCAGTACTTC
TRBJ2-4,many,-,TRBV7-8,CASSLVRSVNIQYF,TGTGCCAGCAGCTTAGTTCGCAGTGTGAACATTCAGTACTTC
TRBJ2-4,many,TRBD1,TRBV28,CASSPWTGGRRNIQYF,TGTGCCAGCAGTCCTTGGACAGGGGGAAGGAGAAACATTCAGTACTTC
TRBJ2-7,-,TRBD2,TRBV11-2,CASSLWTSGSLYEQYF,TGTGCCAGCAGCTTATGGACTAGCGGGAGTCTCTACGAGCAGTACTTC
TRBJ2-5,many,-,TRBV11-2,CASSLSRTVETQYF,TGTGCCAGCAGCTTATCGAGGACCGTGGAGACCCAGTACTTC
TRBJ1-1,many,-,TRBV29-1,CSVVSGQWVRTEAFF,TGCAGCGTTGTTTCGGGGCAATGGGTTCGTACTGAAGCTTTCTTT
TRBJ1-2,-,-,TRBV11-2,CASSLDGGYYGYTF,TGTGCCAGCAGCTTAGATGGGGGGTACTATGGCTACACCTTC
TRBJ1-5,few,-,TRBV12-3/TRBV12-4,CASRGYGAQHF,TGTGCCAGCAGAGGTTACGGAGCCCAGCATTTT
TRBJ2-7,many,TRBD1,TRBV11-2,CASSFVDRGSYEQYF,TGTGCCAGCAGCTTCGTAGACAGGGGGTCCTACGAGCAGTACTTC
TRBJ1-2,few,-,TRBV9,CASSVEGQPNYGYTF,TGTGCCAGCAGCGTAGAAGGACAGCCTAACTATGGCTACACCTTC
TRBJ1-1,-,-,TRBV6-1,CASTRRAFF,TGTGCCAGCACCCGAAGAGCTTTCTTT
TRBJ2-5,-,TRBD2,TRBV4-1,CASSQEGRGGETQYF,TGCGCCAGCAGCCAAGAAGGGCGGGGAGGGGAGACCCAGTACTTC
TRBJ2-5,many,-,TRBV30,CAWSGPGQTQYF,TGTGCCTGGAGTGGTCCGGGACAGACCCAGTACTTC
TRBJ2-7,many,TRBD2,TRBV12-3/TRBV12-4,CASSPGSGSSYEQYF,TGTGCCAGCAGCCCCGGGAGCGGGAGCTCCTACGAGCAGTACTTC
TRBJ1-1,few,-,TRBV5-1,CASSTPPETEAFF,TGCGCCAGCAGCACCCCCCCGGAGACTGAAGCTTTCTTT
TRBJ2-7,-,TRBD1,TRBV6-2/TRBV6-3,CASSQTGGPDEQYF,TGTGCCAGCAGCCAGACAGGGGGCCCGGACGAGCAGTACTTC
TRBJ2-7,once,-,TRBV6-2/TRBV6-3,CASSPATKDEQYF,TGTGCCAGCAGTCCGGCGACCAAGGACGAGCAGTACTTC
TRBJ1-1,many,-,TRBV6-1,CASRKGGGKAFF,TGTGCCAGCAGGAAGGGGGGGGGGAAAGCTTTCTTT